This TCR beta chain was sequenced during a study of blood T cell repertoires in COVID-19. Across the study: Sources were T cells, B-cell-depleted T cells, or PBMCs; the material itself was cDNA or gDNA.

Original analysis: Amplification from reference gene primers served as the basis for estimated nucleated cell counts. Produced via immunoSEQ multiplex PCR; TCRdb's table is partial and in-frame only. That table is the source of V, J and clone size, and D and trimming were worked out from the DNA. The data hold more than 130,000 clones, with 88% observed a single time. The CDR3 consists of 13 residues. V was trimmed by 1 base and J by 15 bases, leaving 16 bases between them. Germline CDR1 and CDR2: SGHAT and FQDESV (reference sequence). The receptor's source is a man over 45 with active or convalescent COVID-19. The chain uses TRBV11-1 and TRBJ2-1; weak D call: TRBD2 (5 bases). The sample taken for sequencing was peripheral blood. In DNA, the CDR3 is TGTGCCAGCAGCTTAGAGGAGCTAGGAGGCTCGTTCTTC. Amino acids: CASSLEELGGSFF.